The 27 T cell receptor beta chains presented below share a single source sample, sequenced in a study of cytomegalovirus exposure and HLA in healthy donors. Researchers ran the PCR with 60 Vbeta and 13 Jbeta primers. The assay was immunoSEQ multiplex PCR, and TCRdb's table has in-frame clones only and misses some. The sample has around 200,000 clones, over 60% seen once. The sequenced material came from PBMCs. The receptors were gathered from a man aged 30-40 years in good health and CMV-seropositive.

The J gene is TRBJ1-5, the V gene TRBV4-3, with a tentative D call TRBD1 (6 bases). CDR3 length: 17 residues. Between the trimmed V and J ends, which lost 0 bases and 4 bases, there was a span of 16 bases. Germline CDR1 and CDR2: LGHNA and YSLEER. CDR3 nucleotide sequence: TGCGCCAGCAGCCAAGATGGGGGCCGGAGACCGAATCAGCCCCAGCATTTT. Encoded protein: CASSQDGGRRPNQPQHF.

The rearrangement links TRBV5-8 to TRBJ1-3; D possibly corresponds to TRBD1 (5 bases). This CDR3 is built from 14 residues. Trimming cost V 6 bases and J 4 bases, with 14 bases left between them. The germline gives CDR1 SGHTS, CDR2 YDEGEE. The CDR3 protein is CASTARGTGNTIYF. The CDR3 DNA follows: TGTGCCAGCACCGCCCGGGGGACCGGAAACACCATATATTTT.

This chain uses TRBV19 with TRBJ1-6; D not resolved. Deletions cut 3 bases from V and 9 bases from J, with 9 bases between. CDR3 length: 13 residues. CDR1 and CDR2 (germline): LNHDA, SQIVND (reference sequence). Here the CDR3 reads CASSIRGRSPLHF. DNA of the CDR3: TGTGCCAGTAGTATCCGAGGGCGTTCACCCCTCCACTTT.

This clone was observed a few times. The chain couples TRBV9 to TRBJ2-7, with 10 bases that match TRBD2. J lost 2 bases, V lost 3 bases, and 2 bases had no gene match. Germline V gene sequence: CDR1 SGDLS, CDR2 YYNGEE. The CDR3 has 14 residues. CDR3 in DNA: TGTGCCAGCAGCGCAAGCGGGAGGGCCTACGAGCAGTACTTC. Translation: CASSASGRAYEQYF.

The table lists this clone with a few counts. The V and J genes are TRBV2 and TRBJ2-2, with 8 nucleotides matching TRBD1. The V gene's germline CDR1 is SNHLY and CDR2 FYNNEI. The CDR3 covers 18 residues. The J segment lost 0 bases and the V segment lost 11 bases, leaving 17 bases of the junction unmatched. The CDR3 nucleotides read TGTGCCTGGGTCCCCGACAGGGGTCCGTTCGCGAACACCGGGGAGCTGTTTTTT. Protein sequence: CAWVPDRGPFANTGELFF.

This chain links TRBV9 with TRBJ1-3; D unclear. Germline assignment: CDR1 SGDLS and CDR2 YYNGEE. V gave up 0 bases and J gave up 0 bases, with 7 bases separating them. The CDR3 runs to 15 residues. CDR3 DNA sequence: TGTGCCAGCAGCGTAGCTCCTTCCTCTGGAAACACCATATATTTT. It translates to CASSVAPSSGNTIYF.

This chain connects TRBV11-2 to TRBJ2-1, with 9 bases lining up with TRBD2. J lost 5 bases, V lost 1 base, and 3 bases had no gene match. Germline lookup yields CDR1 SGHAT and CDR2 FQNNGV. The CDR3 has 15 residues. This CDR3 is CASSLASSGNNEQFF. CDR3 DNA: TGTGCCAGCAGCTTAGCTTCTAGCGGGAACAATGAGCAGTTCTTC.

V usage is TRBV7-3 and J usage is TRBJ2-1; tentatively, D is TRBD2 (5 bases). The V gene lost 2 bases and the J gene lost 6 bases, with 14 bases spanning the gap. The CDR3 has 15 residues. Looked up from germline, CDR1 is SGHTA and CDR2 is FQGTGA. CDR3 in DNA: TGTGCCAGCAGCTTAGGCTCTAGCCCCTCCAATGAGCAGTTCTTC. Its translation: CASSLGSSPSNEQFF.

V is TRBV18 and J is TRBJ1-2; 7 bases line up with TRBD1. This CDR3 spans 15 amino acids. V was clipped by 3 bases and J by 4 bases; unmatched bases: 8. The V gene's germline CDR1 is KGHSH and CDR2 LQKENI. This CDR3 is CASSPGTANLYGYTF. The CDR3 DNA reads TGTGCCAGCTCACCCGGGACAGCGAACCTCTATGGCTACACCTTC.

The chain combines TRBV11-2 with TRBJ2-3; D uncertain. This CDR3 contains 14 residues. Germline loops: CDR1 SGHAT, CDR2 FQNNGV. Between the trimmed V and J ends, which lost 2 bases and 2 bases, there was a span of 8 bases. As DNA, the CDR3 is TGTGCCAGCAGCTTATCACCTAACACAGATACGCAGTATTTT. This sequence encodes CASSLSPNTDTQYF.

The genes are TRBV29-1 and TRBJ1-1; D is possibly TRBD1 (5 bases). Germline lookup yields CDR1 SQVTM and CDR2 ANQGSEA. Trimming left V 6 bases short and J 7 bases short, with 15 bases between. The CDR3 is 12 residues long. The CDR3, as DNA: TGCAGCGTACGATGGGGGGGGAGTGAAGCTTTCTTT. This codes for CSVRWGGSEAFF.

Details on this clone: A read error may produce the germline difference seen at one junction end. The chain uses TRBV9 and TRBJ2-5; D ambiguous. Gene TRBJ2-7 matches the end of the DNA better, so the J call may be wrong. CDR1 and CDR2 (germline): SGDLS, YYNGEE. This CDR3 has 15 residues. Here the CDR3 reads CASSVGLSPDYEQYF. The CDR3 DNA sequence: TGTGCTAGCAGCGTAGGCCTATCACCCGACTACGAGCAGTACTTC.

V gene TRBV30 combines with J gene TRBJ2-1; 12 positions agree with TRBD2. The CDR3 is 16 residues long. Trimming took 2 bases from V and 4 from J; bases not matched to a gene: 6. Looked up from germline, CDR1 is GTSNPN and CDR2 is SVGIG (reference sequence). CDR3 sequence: CAWSIGTSGPYNEQFF. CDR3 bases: TGTGCCTGGAGTATCGGGACTAGCGGGCCGTACAATGAGCAGTTCTTC.

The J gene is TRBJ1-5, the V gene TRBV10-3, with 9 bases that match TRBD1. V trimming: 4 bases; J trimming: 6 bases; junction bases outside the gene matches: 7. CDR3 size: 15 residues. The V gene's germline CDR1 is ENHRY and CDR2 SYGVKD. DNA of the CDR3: TGTGCCATCAGTGGGGACAGGGCAACGGGTCAGCCCCAGCATTTT. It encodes CAISGDRATGQPQHF.

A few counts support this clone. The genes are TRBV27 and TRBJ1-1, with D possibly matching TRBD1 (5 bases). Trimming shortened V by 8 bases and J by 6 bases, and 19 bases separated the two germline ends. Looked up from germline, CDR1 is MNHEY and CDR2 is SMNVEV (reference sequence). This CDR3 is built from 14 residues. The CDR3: CASRPISPGAEAFF. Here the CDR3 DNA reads TGTGCCAGCCGCCCAATCAGTCCGGGGGCTGAAGCTTTCTTT.

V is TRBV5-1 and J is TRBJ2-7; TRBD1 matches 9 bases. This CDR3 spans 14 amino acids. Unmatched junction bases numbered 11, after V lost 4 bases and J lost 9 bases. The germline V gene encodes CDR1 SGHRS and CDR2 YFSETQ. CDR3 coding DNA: TGCGCCAGCAGCACGGGGACAGGGCAGATCGGGCAGTACTTC. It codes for CASSTGTGQIGQYF.

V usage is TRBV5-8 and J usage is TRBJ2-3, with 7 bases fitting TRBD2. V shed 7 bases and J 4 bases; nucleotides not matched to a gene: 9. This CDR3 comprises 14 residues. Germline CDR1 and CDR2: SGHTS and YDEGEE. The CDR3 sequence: CASEMIGGSDTQYF. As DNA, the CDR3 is TGTGCCAGCGAGATGATCGGGGGGTCAGATACGCAGTATTTT.

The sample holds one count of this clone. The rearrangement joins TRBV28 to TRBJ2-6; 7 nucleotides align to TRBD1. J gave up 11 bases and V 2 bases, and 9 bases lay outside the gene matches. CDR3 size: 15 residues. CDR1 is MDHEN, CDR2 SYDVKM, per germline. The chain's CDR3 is CASSLVDRANDVLTF. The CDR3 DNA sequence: TGTGCCAGCAGTTTAGTAGACAGGGCTAACGACGTCCTGACTTTC.

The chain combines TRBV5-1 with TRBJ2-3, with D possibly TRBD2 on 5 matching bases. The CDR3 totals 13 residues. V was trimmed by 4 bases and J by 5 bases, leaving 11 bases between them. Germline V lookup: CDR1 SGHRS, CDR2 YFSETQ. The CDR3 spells CASSPPGKDTQYF. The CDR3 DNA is TGCGCCAGCAGCCCCCCGGGGAAAGATACGCAGTATTTT.

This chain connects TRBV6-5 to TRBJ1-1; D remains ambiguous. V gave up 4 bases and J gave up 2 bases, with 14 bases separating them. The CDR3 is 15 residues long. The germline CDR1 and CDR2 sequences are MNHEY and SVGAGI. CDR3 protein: CASSSGRYANTEAFF. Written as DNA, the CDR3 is TGTGCCAGCAGTTCGGGAAGGTACGCAAACACTGAAGCTTTCTTT.

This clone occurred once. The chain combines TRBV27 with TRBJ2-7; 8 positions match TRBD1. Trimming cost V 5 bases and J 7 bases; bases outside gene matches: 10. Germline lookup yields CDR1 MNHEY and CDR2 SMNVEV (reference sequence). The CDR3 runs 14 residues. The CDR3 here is CASSVRQGLAEQYF. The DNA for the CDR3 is TGTGCCAGCAGTGTCAGACAGGGGTTGGCAGAGCAGTACTTC.

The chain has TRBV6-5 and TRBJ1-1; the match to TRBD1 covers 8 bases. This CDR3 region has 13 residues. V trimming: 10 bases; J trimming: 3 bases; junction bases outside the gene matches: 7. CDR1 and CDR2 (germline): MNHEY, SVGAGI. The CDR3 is CATLQGEDTEAFF. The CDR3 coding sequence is TGTGCCACCCTACAGGGGGAGGACACTGAAGCTTTCTTT.

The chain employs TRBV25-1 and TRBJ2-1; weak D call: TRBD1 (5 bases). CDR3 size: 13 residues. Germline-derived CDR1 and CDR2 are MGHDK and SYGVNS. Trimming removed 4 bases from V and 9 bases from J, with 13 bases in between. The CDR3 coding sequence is TGTGCCAGCAGTGGTCTGGGGCACGGTGAGCAGTTCTTC. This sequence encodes CASSGLGHGEQFF.

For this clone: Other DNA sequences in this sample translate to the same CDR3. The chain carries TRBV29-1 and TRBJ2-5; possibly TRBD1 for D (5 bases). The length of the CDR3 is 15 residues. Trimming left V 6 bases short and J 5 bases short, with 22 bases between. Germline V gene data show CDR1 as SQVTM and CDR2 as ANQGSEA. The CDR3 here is CSVGSWATGGETQYF. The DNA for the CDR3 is TGCAGCGTCGGATCATGGGCAACAGGTGGGGAGACCCAGTACTTC.

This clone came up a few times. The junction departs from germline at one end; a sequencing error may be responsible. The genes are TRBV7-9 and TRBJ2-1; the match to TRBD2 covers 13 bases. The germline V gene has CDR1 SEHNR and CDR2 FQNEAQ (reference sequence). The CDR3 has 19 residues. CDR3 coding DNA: TGTGCCAGCAGCTTAGTAGGGACTAGCGGGACCTCCCCCTACGATGAGCAGTTCTTC. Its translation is CASSLVGTSGTSPYDEQFF.

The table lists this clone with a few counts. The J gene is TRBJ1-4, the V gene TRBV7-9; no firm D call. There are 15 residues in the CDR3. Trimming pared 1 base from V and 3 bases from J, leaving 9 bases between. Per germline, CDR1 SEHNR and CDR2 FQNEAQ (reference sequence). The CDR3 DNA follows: TGTGCCAGCAGCTTAGGGCCTCAGGCTAATGAAAAACTGTTTTTT. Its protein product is CASSLGPQANEKLFF.

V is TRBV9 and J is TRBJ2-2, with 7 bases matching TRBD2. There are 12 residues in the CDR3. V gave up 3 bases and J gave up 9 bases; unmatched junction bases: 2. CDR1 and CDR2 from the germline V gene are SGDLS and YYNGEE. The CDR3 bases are TGTGCCAGCAGCGCCGGGACTAGGGAGCTGTTTTTT. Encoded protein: CASSAGTRELFF.